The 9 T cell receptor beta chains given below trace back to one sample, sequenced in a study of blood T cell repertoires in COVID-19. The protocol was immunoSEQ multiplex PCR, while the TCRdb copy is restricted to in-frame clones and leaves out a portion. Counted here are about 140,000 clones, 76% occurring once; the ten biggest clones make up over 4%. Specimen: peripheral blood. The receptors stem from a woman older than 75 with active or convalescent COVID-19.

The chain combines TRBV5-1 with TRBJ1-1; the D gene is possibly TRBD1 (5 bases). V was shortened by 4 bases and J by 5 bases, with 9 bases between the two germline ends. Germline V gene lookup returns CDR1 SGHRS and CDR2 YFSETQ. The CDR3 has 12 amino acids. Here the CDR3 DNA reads TGCGCCAGCAGCCAGGGTGGGACTGAAGCTTTCTTT. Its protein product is CASSQGGTEAFF.

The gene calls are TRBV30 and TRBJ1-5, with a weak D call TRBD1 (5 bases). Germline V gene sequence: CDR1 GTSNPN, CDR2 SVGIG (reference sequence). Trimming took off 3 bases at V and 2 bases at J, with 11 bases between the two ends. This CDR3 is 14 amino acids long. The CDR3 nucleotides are TGTGCCTGGAGGGCAGGGTTGGGCAATCAGCCCCAGCATTTT. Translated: CAWRAGLGNQPQHF.

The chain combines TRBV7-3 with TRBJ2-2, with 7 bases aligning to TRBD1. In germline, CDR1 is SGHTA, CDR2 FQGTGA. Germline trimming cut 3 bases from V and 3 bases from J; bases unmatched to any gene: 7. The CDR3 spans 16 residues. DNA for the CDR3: TGTGCCAGCAGCTTGACCGGGACAGTAGACACCGGGGAGCTGTTTTTT. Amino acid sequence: CASSLTGTVDTGELFF.

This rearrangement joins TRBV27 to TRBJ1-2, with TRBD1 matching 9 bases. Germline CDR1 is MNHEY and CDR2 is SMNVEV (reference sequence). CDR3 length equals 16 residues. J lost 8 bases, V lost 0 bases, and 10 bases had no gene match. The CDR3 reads CASSLSGGDRVYGYTF. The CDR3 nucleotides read TGTGCCAGCAGTTTATCTGGCGGGGACAGGGTATACGGCTACACCTTC.

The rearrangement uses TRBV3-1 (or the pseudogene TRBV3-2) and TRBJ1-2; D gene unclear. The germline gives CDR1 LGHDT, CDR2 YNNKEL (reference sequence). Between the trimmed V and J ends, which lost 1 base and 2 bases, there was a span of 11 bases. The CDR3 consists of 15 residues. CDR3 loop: CASSQGGITNYGYTF. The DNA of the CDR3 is TGTGCCAGCAGCCAAGGAGGAATCACCAACTATGGCTACACCTTC.

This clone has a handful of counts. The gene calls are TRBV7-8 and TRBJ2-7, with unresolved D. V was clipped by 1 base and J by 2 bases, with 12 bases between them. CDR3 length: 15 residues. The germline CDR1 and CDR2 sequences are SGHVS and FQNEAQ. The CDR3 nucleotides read TGTGCCAGCAGCTTAGACAGCAGTACTGCCTACGAGCAGTACTTC. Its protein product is CASSLDSSTAYEQYF.

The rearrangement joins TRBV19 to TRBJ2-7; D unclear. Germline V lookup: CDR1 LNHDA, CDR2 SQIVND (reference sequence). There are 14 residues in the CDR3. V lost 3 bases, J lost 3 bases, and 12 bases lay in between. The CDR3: CASSMAQTSYEQYF. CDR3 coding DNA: TGTGCCAGTAGTATGGCACAGACGAGCTACGAGCAGTACTTC.

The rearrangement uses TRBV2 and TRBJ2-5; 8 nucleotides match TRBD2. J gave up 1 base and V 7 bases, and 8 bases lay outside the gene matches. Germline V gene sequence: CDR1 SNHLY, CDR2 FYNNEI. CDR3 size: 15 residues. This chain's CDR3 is CASNPELAAQETQYF. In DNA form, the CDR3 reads TGTGCCAGCAACCCCGAACTAGCGGCCCAAGAGACCCAGTACTTC.

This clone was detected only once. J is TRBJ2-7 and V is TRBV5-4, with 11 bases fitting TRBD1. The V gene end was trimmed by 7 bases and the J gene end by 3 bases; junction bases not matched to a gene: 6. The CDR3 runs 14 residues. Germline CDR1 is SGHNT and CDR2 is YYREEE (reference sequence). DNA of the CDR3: TGTGCCAGCGGATTGGACAGGGGGCACTACGAGCAGTACTTC. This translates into CASGLDRGHYEQYF.